These T cell receptor beta chains were read from a single sample in a study of cytomegalovirus exposure and HLA in healthy donors. Clones were sequenced by immunoSEQ multiplex PCR, and TCRdb holds only the in-frame ones, with some missing. The sample records about 200,000 clones, roughly 88% being singletons. Specimen: PBMCs. These receptors all come from a woman aged 18-29 years in good health and CMV-seronegative. CDR3s include the opening cysteine and the closing phenylalanine or tryptophan. A D gene is named only where the DNA matches it firmly. Rows may omit the clone size; those that give it use once, few, many or a size class.

CDR3 protein: CASSRTSGEEHIQYF
CDR3 DNA: TGTGCCAGCAGCCGGACTAGCGGGGAGGAGCACATTCAGTACTTC
clone size: once
D gene: TRBD2
J gene: TRBJ2-4
V gene: TRBV6-5

CDR3 protein: CASSQVQQGITEAFF
CDR3 DNA: TGCGCCAGCAGCCAAGTTCAACAGGGGATAACTGAAGCTTTCTTT
clone size: NA
D gene: TRBD1
J gene: TRBJ1-1
V gene: TRBV4-1

CDR3 protein: CASSPIRGDETQYF
CDR3 DNA: TGTGCCAGCTCACCAATCCGGGGAGATGAGACCCAGTACTTC
clone size: once
D gene: NA
J gene: TRBJ2-5
V gene: TRBV18

CDR3 protein: CASTPMTGGIGEAFF
CDR3 DNA: TGTGCCAGCACGCCTATGACAGGGGGCATAGGGGAAGCTTTCTTT
clone size: once
D gene: TRBD1
J gene: TRBJ1-1
V gene: TRBV27

CDR3 protein: CASSLGLAGAADTQYF
CDR3 DNA: TGTGCCAGCAGCTTGGGACTAGCGGGAGCGGCAGATACGCAGTATTTT
clone size: NA
D gene: TRBD2
J gene: TRBJ2-3
V gene: TRBV5-6

CDR3 protein: CASSLGRTSSNEQFF
CDR3 DNA: TGCGCCAGCAGCTTGGGACGGACTAGTTCAAATGAGCAGTTCTTC
clone size: NA
D gene: TRBD2
J gene: TRBJ2-1
V gene: TRBV5-1

CDR3 protein: CASRVGAHTGELFF
CDR3 DNA: TGTGCCAGCAGGGTGGGAGCGCACACCGGGGAGCTGTTTTTT
clone size: NA
D gene: NA
J gene: TRBJ2-2
V gene: TRBV27

CDR3 protein: CASTFGPDNYGYTF
CDR3 DNA: TGTGCCAGCACCTTTGGTCCAGATAACTATGGCTACACCTTC
clone size: once
D gene: NA
J gene: TRBJ1-2
V gene: TRBV28

CDR3 protein: CATKTANTEAFF
CDR3 DNA: TGTGCCACCAAAACAGCGAACACTGAAGCTTTCTTT
clone size: NA
D gene: NA
J gene: TRBJ1-1
V gene: TRBV6-5

CDR3 protein: CASSSRAGPNNNEQFF
CDR3 DNA: TGTGCCAGCAGCTCTAGAGCAGGGCCTAACAACAATGAGCAGTTCTTC
clone size: NA
D gene: NA
J gene: TRBJ2-1
V gene: TRBV9

CDR3 protein: CASSLTPGYGYTF
CDR3 DNA: TGTGCCAGCAGTTTAACTCCGGGATATGGCTACACCTTC
clone size: NA
D gene: NA
J gene: TRBJ1-2
V gene: TRBV27

CDR3 protein: CASSWGTSGTDTQYF
CDR3 DNA: TGTGCCAGCAGTTGGGGGACTAGCGGCACAGATACGCAGTATTTT
clone size: once
D gene: TRBD2
J gene: TRBJ2-3
V gene: TRBV28

CDR3 protein: CASSWEGAGANVLTF
CDR3 DNA: TGTGCCAGCAGTTGGGAGGGTGCTGGGGCCAACGTCCTGACTTTC
clone size: NA
D gene: TRBD2
J gene: TRBJ2-6
V gene: TRBV27

CDR3 protein: CASTSGSNEQFF
CDR3 DNA: TGTGCCAGCACGAGCGGGAGCAATGAGCAGTTCTTC
clone size: NA
D gene: TRBD2
J gene: TRBJ2-1
V gene: TRBV9

CDR3 protein: CASSARLADQETQYF
CDR3 DNA: TGTGCCAGCAGCGCCCGACTAGCGGATCAAGAGACCCAGTACTTC
clone size: NA
D gene: TRBD2
J gene: TRBJ2-5
V gene: TRBV13

CDR3 protein: CASLASGYNEQFF
CDR3 DNA: TGTGCCAGCTTAGCCAGCGGCTACAATGAGCAGTTCTTC
clone size: NA
D gene: NA
J gene: TRBJ2-1
V gene: TRBV25-1

CDR3 protein: CASSHTLSSGYEQYF
CDR3 DNA: TGCGCCAGCAGCCATACCTTGAGCTCAGGATACGAGCAGTACTTC
clone size: NA
D gene: NA
J gene: TRBJ2-7
V gene: TRBV4-1

CDR3 protein: CSVDRGQGALGANNGYGYTF
CDR3 DNA: TGCAGCGTTGACCGGGGACAGGGGGCGCTGGGGGCGAATAACGGCTATGGCTACACCTTC
clone size: once
D gene: TRBD1
J gene: TRBJ1-2
V gene: TRBV29-1

CDR3 protein: CASSPPGGFNQPQHF
CDR3 DNA: TGTGCCAGCTCACCCCCGGGGGGTTTCAATCAGCCCCAGCATTTT
clone size: NA
D gene: NA
J gene: TRBJ1-5
V gene: TRBV18

CDR3 protein: CASSQVVAGGYNEQFF
CDR3 DNA: TGTGCCAGCAGCCAAGTAGTAGCGGGAGGGTACAATGAGCAGTTCTTC
clone size: NA
D gene: TRBD2
J gene: TRBJ2-1
V gene: TRBV4-2

CDR3 protein: CASSSRGLPTDTQYF
CDR3 DNA: TGTGCCAGCAGCTCCAGGGGGCTCCCCACAGATACGCAGTATTTT
clone size: NA
D gene: TRBD1
J gene: TRBJ2-3
V gene: TRBV7-9

CDR3 protein: CASGATGGSLHEQYF
CDR3 DNA: TGTGCCAGCGGCGCGACAGGGGGCTCACTCCACGAGCAGTACTTC
clone size: NA
D gene: TRBD1
J gene: TRBJ2-7
V gene: TRBV6-5

CDR3 protein: CASLTGSDEQYF
CDR3 DNA: TGTGCCAGCCTAACAGGGAGCGACGAGCAGTACTTC
clone size: NA
D gene: NA
J gene: TRBJ2-7
V gene: TRBV28

CDR3 protein: CASSLGGLDEQFF
CDR3 DNA: TGTGCCAGCAGCTTAGGGGGACTAGATGAGCAGTTCTTC
clone size: NA
D gene: TRBD2
J gene: TRBJ2-1
V gene: TRBV7-8

CDR3 protein: CASSYRGHSYEQYF
CDR3 DNA: TGTGCCAGCAGTTACCGTGGACACTCCTACGAGCAGTACTTC
clone size: NA
D gene: NA
J gene: TRBJ2-7
V gene: TRBV6-5

CDR3 protein: CASSPGQGDVEQFF
CDR3 DNA: TGTGCCAGCAGCCCGGGACAGGGAGACGTTGAGCAGTTCTTC
clone size: NA
D gene: TRBD1
J gene: TRBJ2-1
V gene: TRBV5-6